This note documents a single T cell receptor beta chain sequence. The count of this clone is one. Its binding antigen is unknown. No clone much larger than this one lies a single base away; base qualities are absent. The entry originates in a study of blood T cell repertoires in COVID-19 (dated by TCRdb to 2019 to 2021). Turning to the overall study: Samples covering the acute and convalescent phases of COVID-19 were provided by collaborators in the United States, Italy and Spain. The material from the prospective study consisted of cDNA or gDNA derived from T cells, B-cell-depleted T cells, or PBMCs. Deeply sampled blood TCRbeta repertoires from subjects exposed to, actively infected with, or recovered from COVID-19 were included in the dataset. The repertoires were released in a freely available public database meant as a resource for research on the immune response to SARS-CoV-2. Samples came from the ongoing ImmuneRACE study (first 160 participants) plus 1,254 subjects from 6 global collaborators. Sample metadata almost always included a de-identified subject ID, COVID-19 status, age in years and sex. Where HLA class I and class II types were available, the types were taken from metadata supplied by the sample provider, not from assay-based typing. The investigation overall reported the following: How much clinical and demographic metadata was included differed by source and by participant, and the metadata was provided uncurated.

TCRbeta CDR3 regions were amplified from genomic DNA by means of the immunoSEQ Assay, a bias-controlled multiplex PCR. As for the authors' bioinformatics: The number of nucleated cells in each sample was estimated from the amplification of reference gene primers within the assay. To quantify the absolute abundance of each unique TCRbeta CDR3 rearrangement, sequence reads were collapsed and filtered. For each sample, productive Simpson clonality was calculated as the square root of Simpson's diversity index over productive rearrangements. TCRdb stores this immuneACCESS table with in-frame sequences only. Part of the clones is absent; in the studies checked, under half of the shortfall reflects unresolved V genes, and no reason is known for the rest. The DNA gave D and trimming, while V, J and clone size come from that table. This sample has about 140,000 clones in its table, and around 79% of those were observed once. The ten most abundant clones make up 2.5% to 3% of the sample.

From a lookup of the germline V gene, CDR1 and CDR2 are MNHEY and SVGAGI. Trimming leaves V shorter by 6 bases and J shorter by 6 bases, with the junction holding 4 bases beyond the gene matches. Counted from cysteine to phenylalanine, this CDR3 has 12 amino acids. Kept here is only the CDR3 DNA, which spans 36 bases and is read in frame from base 1. Participants in the prospective study were aged roughly 18 to 100 years, lived in under 30 United States geographic areas, and enrolled through a virtual design. Cohort assignment in the prospective study relied on participant-reported clinical history from a screening survey and a study questionnaire. Recovered participants in ImmuneRACE Cohort 3 were defined as having two consecutive negative NP/OP PCR tests, clearance from a healthcare professional, or resolution of symptoms. In the prospective study, mobile phlebotomists collected whole blood, serum and a nasopharyngeal or oropharyngeal swab from each participant. Additional blood draws and questionnaires over an approximately 2-month period could optionally be provided by prospective study participants. Blood samples from the prospective study were shipped frozen or at room temperature prior to DNA extraction.

The TCR was taken from a woman in her 50s who had recovered from COVID-19. The chain employs TRBV6-5 and TRBJ1-1; 7 middle bases align to TRBD1. The sequenced material came from PBMCs or T cells enriched from blood (not recorded which). The CDR3 in this case is CASRPGTAEAFF. The nucleotide sequence is given as TGTGCCAGCAGGCCCGGGACAGCTGAAGCTTTCTTT.